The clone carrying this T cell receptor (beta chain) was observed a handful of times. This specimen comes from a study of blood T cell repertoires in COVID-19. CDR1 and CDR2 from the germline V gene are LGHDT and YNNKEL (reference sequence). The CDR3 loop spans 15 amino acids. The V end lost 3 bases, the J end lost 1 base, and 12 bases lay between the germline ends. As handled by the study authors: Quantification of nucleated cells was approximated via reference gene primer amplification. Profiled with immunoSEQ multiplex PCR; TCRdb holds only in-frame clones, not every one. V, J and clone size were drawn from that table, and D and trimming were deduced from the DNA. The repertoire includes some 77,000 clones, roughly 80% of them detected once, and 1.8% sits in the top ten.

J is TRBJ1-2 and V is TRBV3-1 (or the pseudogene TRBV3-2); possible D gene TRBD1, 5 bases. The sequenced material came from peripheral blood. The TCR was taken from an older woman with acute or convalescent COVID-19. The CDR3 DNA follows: TGTGCCAGCAGCCAGGGGCGGGGTGTTAACTATGGCTACACCTTC. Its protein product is CASSQGRGVNYGYTF.